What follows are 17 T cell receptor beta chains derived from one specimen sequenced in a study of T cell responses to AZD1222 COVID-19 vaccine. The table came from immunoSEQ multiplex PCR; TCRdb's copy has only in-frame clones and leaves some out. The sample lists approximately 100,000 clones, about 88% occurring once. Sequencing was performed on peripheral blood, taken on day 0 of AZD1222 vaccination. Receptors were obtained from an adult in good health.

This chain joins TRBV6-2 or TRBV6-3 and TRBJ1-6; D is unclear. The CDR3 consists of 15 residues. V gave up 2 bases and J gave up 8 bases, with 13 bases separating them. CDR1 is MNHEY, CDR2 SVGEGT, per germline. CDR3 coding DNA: TGTGCCAGCAGTTACGGGGAGGGTCTTTATTCACCCCTCCACTTT. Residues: CASSYGEGLYSPLHF.

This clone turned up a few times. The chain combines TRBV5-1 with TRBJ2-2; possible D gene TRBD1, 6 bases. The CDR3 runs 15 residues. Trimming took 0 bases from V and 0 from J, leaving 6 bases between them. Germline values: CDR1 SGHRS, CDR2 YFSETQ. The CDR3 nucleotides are TGCGCCAGCAGCTTGGGGACAGCGAACACCGGGGAGCTGTTTTTT. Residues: CASSLGTANTGELFF. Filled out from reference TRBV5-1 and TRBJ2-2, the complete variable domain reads KAGVTQTPRYLIKTRGQQVTLSCSPISGHRSVSWYQQTPGQGLQFLFEYFSETQRNKGNFPGRFSGRQFSNSRSEMNVSTLELGDSALYLCASSLGTANTGELFFGEGSRLTVL.

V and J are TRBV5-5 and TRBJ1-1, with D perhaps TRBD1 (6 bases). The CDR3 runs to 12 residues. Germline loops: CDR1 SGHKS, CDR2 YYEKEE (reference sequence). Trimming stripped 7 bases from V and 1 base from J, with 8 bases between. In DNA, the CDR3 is TGTGCCAGCCAACAGGGGAACACTGAAGCTTTCTTT. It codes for CASQQGNTEAFF.

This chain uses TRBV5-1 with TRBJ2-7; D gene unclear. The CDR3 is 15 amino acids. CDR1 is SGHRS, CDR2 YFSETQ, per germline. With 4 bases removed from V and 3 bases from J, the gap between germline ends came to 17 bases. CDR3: CASSRALQLVYEQYF. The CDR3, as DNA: TGCGCCAGCAGCCGCGCCCTCCAGTTGGTCTACGAGCAGTACTTC.

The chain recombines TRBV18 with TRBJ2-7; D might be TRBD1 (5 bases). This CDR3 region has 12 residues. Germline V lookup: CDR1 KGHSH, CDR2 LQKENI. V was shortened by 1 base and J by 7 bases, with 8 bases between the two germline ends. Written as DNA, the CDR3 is TGTGCCAGCTCACCACAGGGGCGGGAGCAGTACTTC. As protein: CASSPQGREQYF.

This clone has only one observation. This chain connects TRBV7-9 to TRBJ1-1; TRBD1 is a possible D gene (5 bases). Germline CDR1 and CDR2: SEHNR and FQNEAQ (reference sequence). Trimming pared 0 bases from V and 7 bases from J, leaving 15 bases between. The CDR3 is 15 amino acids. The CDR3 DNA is TGTGCCAGCAGCTTAGCTACATGGGGCTCCAGTGAAGCTTTCTTT. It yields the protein CASSLATWGSSEAFF.

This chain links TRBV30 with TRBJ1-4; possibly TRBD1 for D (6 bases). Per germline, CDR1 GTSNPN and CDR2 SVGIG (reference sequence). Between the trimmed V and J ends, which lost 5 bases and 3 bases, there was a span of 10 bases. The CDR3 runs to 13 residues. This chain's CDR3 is CAWEGVANEKLFF. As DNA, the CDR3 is TGTGCCTGGGAGGGGGTCGCTAATGAAAAACTGTTTTTT.

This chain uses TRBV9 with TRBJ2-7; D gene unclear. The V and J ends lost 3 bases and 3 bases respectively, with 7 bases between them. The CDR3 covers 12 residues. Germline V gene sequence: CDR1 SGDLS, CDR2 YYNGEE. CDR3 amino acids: CASSATGYEQYF. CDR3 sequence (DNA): TGTGCCAGCAGCGCGACGGGCTACGAGCAGTACTTC.

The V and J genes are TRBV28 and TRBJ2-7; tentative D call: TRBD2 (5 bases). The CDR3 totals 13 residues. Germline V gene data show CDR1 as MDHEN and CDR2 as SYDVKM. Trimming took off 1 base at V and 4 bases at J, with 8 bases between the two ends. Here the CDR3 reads CASSLSGRYEQYF. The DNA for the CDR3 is TGTGCCAGCAGTTTATCGGGGAGATACGAGCAGTACTTC.

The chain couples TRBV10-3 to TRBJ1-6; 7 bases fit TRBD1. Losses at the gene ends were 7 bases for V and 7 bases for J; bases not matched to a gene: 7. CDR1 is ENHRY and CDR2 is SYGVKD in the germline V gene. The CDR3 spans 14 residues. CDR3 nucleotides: TGTGCCATCAACGACAGGGTAGAGAATTCACCCCTCCACTTT. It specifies CAINDRVENSPLHF.

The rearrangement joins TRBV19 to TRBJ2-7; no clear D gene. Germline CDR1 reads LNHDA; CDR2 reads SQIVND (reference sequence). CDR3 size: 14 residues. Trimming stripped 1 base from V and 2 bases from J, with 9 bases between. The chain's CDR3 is CASSIVSDAYEQYF. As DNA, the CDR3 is TGTGCCAGTAGTATAGTCTCAGACGCCTACGAGCAGTACTTC.

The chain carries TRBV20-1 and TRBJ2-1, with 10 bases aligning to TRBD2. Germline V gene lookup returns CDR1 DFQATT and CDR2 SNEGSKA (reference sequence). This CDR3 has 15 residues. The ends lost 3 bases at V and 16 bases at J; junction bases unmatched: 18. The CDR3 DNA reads TGCAGTGCTAGTCCGGGGGAGAATAGCGGGAGGAGCGGCTTCTTC. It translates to CSASPGENSGRSGFF.

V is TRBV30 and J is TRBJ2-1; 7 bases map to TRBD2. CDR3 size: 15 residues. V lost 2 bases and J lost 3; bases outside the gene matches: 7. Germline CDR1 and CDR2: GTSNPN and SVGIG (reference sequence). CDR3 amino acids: CAWSRSGMRYNEQFF. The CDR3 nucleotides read TGTGCCTGGAGTAGGAGCGGGATGCGCTACAATGAGCAGTTCTTC.

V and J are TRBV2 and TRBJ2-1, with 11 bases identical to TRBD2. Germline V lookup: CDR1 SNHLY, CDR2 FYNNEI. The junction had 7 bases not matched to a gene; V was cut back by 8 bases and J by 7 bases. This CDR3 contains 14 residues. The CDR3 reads CASQLAGAVNEQFF. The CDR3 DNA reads TGTGCCAGCCAACTAGCGGGAGCTGTAAATGAGCAGTTCTTC.

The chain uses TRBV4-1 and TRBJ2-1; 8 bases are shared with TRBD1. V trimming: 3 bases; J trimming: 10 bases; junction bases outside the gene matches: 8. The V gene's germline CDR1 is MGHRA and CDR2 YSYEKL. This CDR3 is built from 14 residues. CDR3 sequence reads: CASSQGDRRGEQFF. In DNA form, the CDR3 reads TGCGCCAGCAGCCAGGGGGACAGGAGGGGCGAGCAGTTCTTC.

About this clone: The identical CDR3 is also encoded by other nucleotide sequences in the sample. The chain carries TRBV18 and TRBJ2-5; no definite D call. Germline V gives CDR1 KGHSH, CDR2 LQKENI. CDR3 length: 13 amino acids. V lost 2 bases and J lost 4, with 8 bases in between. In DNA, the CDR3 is TGTGCCAGCTCACCAGGGGTCGGAGAGACCCAGTACTTC. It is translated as CASSPGVGETQYF.

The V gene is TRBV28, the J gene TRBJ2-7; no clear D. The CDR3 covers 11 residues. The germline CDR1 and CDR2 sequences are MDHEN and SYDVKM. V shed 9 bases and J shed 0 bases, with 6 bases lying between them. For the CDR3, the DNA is TGTGCCAGTCAGTCCTCCTACGAGCAGTACTTC. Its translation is CASQSSYEQYF.